The clone carrying this TCR beta chain turned up a few times. The antigen is unknown. The V end was cut by 3 bases, the J end by 3 bases, with 12 bases between. CDR1 and CDR2 (germline): DFQATT, SNEGSKA (reference sequence). The CDR3 consists of 13 residues. TCRdb recomputed calls from the 5' RACE reads with MiXCR, one row per CDR3 protein. The repertoire holds more than 600,000 distinct CDR3 sequences, with about 20% as singletons. These data are taken from a study of identical twins. Study results and limitations: There were fewer insertions in abundant cord blood beta clonotypes, but memory repertoires showed no such pattern.

In addition, the sample was reused for a study of T cells expressing NK-cell markers. As reported in that work: Repertoires of TCR beta were obtained from T cells sorted as CD3+CD56+NKG2C+, CD3+CD56+NKG2C- and CD3+CD56-NKG2C+. Once again these clonotypes came out on top in the CD3+CD56-NKG2C+ fraction of a few donors.

V and J are TRBV20-1 and TRBJ2-7; D call uncertain. Sequencing was performed on PBMCs. This receptor was identified in a woman between 18 and 30 years old in good health. The CDR3 spells CSASRSSHYEQYF. CDR3 nucleotides: TGCAGTGCTAGTCGTAGCTCCCACTACGAGCAGTACTTC.